The 29 T cell receptor beta chains below were found in one sample sequenced in a study of cytomegalovirus exposure and HLA in healthy donors. Primers for the PCR totalled 60 Vbeta and 13 Jbeta. The table came from immunoSEQ multiplex PCR; TCRdb's copy has only in-frame clones and leaves some out. The table lists approximately 210,000 clones, 65% to 85% of them singletons, with about 1.8% in the top ten. Material: PBMCs. Receptors originate from a man younger than 35 in good health and CMV-seronegative.

CDR3 sequence (DNA): TGTGCCAGTAGTATGAGCGGAACTAATAATGAAAAACTGTTTTTT. Its translation is CASSMSGTNNEKLFF. V is TRBV19 and J is TRBJ1-4; D ambiguous. V lost 3 bases and J lost 4, with 12 bases in between. CDR1 LNHDA and CDR2 SQIVND come from the germline V gene (reference sequence). The CDR3 sequence is 15 residues long.

The rearrangement joins TRBV18 to TRBJ1-2; D remains ambiguous. Germline V gene sequence: CDR1 KGHSH, CDR2 LQKENI. The CDR3 runs to 17 residues. Trimming pared 3 bases from V and 3 bases from J, leaving 20 bases between. CDR3 bases: TGTGCCAGCTCACCGGCGGGCATCCTCTTCTGGTACTATGGCTACACCTTC. Its translation is CASSPAGILFWYYGYTF. The entire variable domain, with the rest obtained from reference TRBV18 and TRBJ1-2, is as follows: NAGVMQNPRHLVRRRGQEARLRCSPMKGHSHVYWYRQLPEEGLKFMVYLQKENIIDESGMPKERFSAEFPKEGPSILRIQQVVRGDSAAYFCASSPAGILFWYYGYTFGSGTRLTVV.

Details on this clone: One junction end does not reproduce the germline sequence, and a read error may be involved. V is TRBV7-7 and J is TRBJ2-1, with D maybe TRBD1 (5 bases). CDR1 and CDR2 (germline): SSHAT, FNYEAQ (reference sequence). The CDR3 is 13 residues long. CDR3 amino acids: CASSHGQGGEQFF. The CDR3, as DNA: TGTGCTAGCAGCCACGGCCAGGGTGGTGAGCAGTTCTTC.

The chain has TRBV19 and TRBJ2-4, with 7 nucleotides matching TRBD1. CDR1 is LNHDA, CDR2 SQIVND, per germline (reference sequence). CDR3 length equals 15 residues. The V and J ends lost 4 bases and 6 bases, in that order; junction bases with no gene match: 9. The CDR3 bases are TGTGCCAGTAGTACCGTACAGGGGCGCTTAAACATTCAGTACTTC. Residues: CASSTVQGRLNIQYF. Drawing the rest from reference TRBV19 and TRBJ2-4, the complete variable domain is DGGITQSPKYLFRKEGQNVTLSCEQNLNHDAMYWYRQDPGQGLRLIYYSQIVNDFQKGDIAEGYSVSREKKESFPLTVTSAQKNPTAFYLCASSTVQGRLNIQYFGAGTRLSVL.

The table lists this clone with a count of one. The J gene is TRBJ2-1, the V gene TRBV7-2; 16 positions match TRBD2. The CDR3 is 17 residues long. Germline values: CDR1 SGHTA, CDR2 FQGNSA. J lost 6 bases, V lost 3 bases, and 5 bases had no gene match. The CDR3 spells CASSLGTSGRGGNEQFF. The CDR3 DNA sequence: TGTGCCAGCAGCTTGGGGACTAGCGGGAGGGGGGGCAATGAGCAGTTCTTC. The whole variable domain, remainder taken from reference TRBV7-2 and TRBJ2-1, is GAGVSQSPSNKVTEKGKDVELRCDPISGHTALYWYRQSLGQGLEFLIYFQGNSAPDKSGLPSDRFSAERTGGSVSTLTIQRTQQEDSAVYLCASSLGTSGRGGNEQFFGPGTRLTVL.

For the CDR3, the DNA is TGTGCCAGCAGCTTGGACGGGTCCAACTATGGCTACACCTTC. This encodes CASSLDGSNYGYTF. J is TRBJ1-2 and V is TRBV5-5; D is uncertain. The CDR3 is 14 residues long. CDR1 is SGHKS, CDR2 YYEKEE, per germline (reference sequence). V lost 0 bases and J 2 bases, leaving 8 bases between the germline ends.

This chain connects TRBV27 to TRBJ2-3; a weak D match, TRBD1 (6 bases). V lost 6 bases, J lost 0 bases, and 22 bases lay in between. The CDR3 loop spans 18 amino acids. Germline V CDR1 and CDR2: MNHEY, SMNVEV (reference sequence). The CDR3 spells CASRKTGLVGYSTDTQYF. The CDR3, as DNA: TGTGCCAGCAGAAAAACAGGGTTAGTAGGATACAGCACAGATACGCAGTATTTT.

V gene TRBV5-1 combines with J gene TRBJ2-1, with TRBD2 identical over 7 bases. Germline V gene lookup returns CDR1 SGHRS and CDR2 YFSETQ. The CDR3 is made up of 13 amino acids. The V and J ends lost 9 bases and 1 base, in that order; junction bases with no gene match: 4. CDR3 amino acids: CATSSGSYNEQFF. The CDR3, as DNA: TGCGCCACCTCTAGCGGATCCTACAATGAGCAGTTCTTC.

This clone showed up just a few times. The chain combines TRBV2 with TRBJ1-3; D might be TRBD1 (6 bases). The V end was cut by 6 bases, the J end by 1 base, with 10 bases between. Germline lookup yields CDR1 SNHLY and CDR2 FYNNEI. The CDR3 has 14 residues. CDR3 sequence reads: CASSRQVSGNTIYF. In nucleotides, the CDR3 is TGTGCCAGCAGCAGACAGGTATCTGGAAACACCATATATTTT.

The rearrangement uses TRBV7-3 and TRBJ2-7, with a weak D call TRBD1 (6 bases). The CDR3 spans 13 residues. Trimming took off 5 bases at V and 2 bases at J, with 10 bases between the two ends. The V gene's germline CDR1 is SGHTA and CDR2 FQGTGA. CDR3: CASSPGQTYEQYF. CDR3 nucleotide sequence: TGTGCCAGCAGCCCCGGACAGACCTACGAGCAGTACTTC.

This rearrangement joins TRBV6-5 to TRBJ1-2; D is unresolved. The CDR3 runs to 11 residues. The V end was cut by 4 bases, the J end by 8 bases, with 8 bases between. Germline loops: CDR1 MNHEY, CDR2 SVGAGI. CDR3 amino acids: CASSSPGGYTF. The DNA for the CDR3 is TGTGCCAGCAGTTCCCCGGGGGGCTACACCTTC.

The chain carries TRBV5-1 and TRBJ1-4; TRBD1 matches at 8 bases. Germline CDR1 reads SGHRS; CDR2 reads YFSETQ. This CDR3 contains 17 residues. Losses at the gene ends were 2 bases for V and 4 bases for J; bases not matched to a gene: 10. CDR3 coding DNA: TGCGCCAGCAGCTTTTCAGGGGGCCTCGTTAATAATGAAAAACTGTTTTTT. Translation gives CASSFSGGLVNNEKLFF. The whole variable domain, filled in from reference TRBV5-1 and TRBJ1-4, reads KAGVTQTPRYLIKTRGQQVTLSCSPISGHRSVSWYQQTPGQGLQFLFEYFSETQRNKGNFPGRFSGRQFSNSRSEMNVSTLELGDSALYLCASSFSGGLVNNEKLFFGSGTQLSVL.

This clone occurred a few times. Relative to the germline gene, one junction end is altered; a read error may explain this. V and J are TRBV7-7 and TRBJ2-2; maybe TRBD2 (6 bases). The CDR3 consists of 14 residues. Germline V gene lookup returns CDR1 SSHAT and CDR2 FNYEAQ (reference sequence). The CDR3 region has the DNA TGTGCTAGCAGGGAGTGGGGGGACACCGGGGAGCTGTTTTTT. As protein: CASREWGDTGELFF.

This chain links TRBV4-3 with TRBJ2-3; D unclear. V lost 0 bases to trimming and J lost 6 bases, with 7 bases between them. The germline V gene encodes CDR1 LGHNA and CDR2 YSLEER. There are 13 residues in the CDR3. The CDR3 loop reads CASSQDPEDTQYF. The CDR3 DNA reads TGCGCCAGCAGCCAAGATCCTGAGGATACGCAGTATTTT.

V usage is TRBV4-3 and J usage is TRBJ2-1; the match to TRBD2 covers 9 bases. V shed 0 bases and J 0 bases; nucleotides not matched to a gene: 6. The CDR3 runs to 18 residues. The germline gives CDR1 LGHNA, CDR2 YSLEER. DNA of the CDR3: TGCGCCAGCAGCCAAGACGCTAGCGGGGTCTACTCCTACAATGAGCAGTTCTTC. Translation: CASSQDASGVYSYNEQFF.

A single count supports this clone. The rearrangement uses TRBV9 and TRBJ2-7; 9 nucleotides line up with TRBD2. Germline trimming cut 0 bases from V and 0 bases from J; bases unmatched to any gene: 4. Germline values: CDR1 SGDLS, CDR2 YYNGEE. The CDR3 is 16 residues long. CDR3 residues: CASSVGASGVSYEQYF. Here the CDR3 DNA reads TGTGCCAGCAGCGTAGGTGCTAGCGGGGTCTCCTACGAGCAGTACTTC.

The chain combines TRBV2 with TRBJ1-1; 7 bases line up with TRBD1. Germline CDR1 SNHLY, CDR2 FYNNEI. The CDR3 consists of 14 residues. V trimming: 8 bases; J trimming: 1 base; junction bases outside the gene matches: 7. The CDR3 DNA follows: TGTGCCAGCGGGAGGACAGGCTCGAACACTGAAGCTTTCTTT. It specifies CASGRTGSNTEAFF.

This clone has a single count. An end of the junction differs from the germline gene, which may be a read error. V is TRBV5-4 and J is TRBJ2-6, with 9 bases fitting TRBD1. The CDR3 totals 15 residues. Germline V gene lookup returns CDR1 SGHNT and CDR2 YYREEE (reference sequence). CDR3 nucleotide sequence: TGTGCCAGCAGCCGGACAGGGGCTGGGGCCAACGTCCCGACTTTC. Translated, it gives CASSRTGAGANVPTF.

The chain links TRBV4-1 to TRBJ2-7; D gene uncertain. In germline, CDR1 is MGHRA, CDR2 YSYEKL. The CDR3 loop spans 14 amino acids. Trimming removed 1 base at V and 4 bases at J, with 11 bases between. The CDR3 here is CASSQVDLGYEQYF. The CDR3 region has the DNA TGCGCCAGCAGCCAAGTAGATCTAGGATACGAGCAGTACTTC.

The chain couples TRBV4-3 to TRBJ2-4, with 9 bases matching TRBD1. Germline V gives CDR1 LGHNA, CDR2 YSLEER. The CDR3 extends over 21 amino acids. With 0 bases clipped from V and 1 base from J, the junction kept 16 bases outside the gene matches. CDR3 protein: CASSQEDLGTGLSNAKNIQYF. The CDR3 DNA reads as TGCGCCAGCAGCCAAGAGGATCTGGGGACAGGGTTATCCAACGCCAAAAACATTCAGTACTTC.

The CDR3 sequence is CASSLQPRTATQETQYF. The CDR3 bases are TGTGCCAGCAGCTTACAGCCGAGGACAGCAACGCAAGAGACCCAGTACTTC. The rearrangement uses TRBV28 and TRBJ2-5; a possible D gene is TRBD1 (6 bases). V gave up 6 bases and J gave up 2 bases, with 22 bases separating them. There are 17 residues in the CDR3. Germline lookup yields CDR1 MDHEN and CDR2 SYDVKM.

This clone was recorded once. V usage is TRBV14 and J usage is TRBJ2-4; D may be TRBD1 (6 bases). The CDR3 runs 12 residues. Germline V gene data show CDR1 as SGHDN and CDR2 as FVKESK. Trimming took 4 bases from V and 6 from J, leaving 7 bases between them. For the CDR3, the DNA is TGTGCCAGCAGCCTACAGGGAAACATTCAGTACTTC. This translates into CASSLQGNIQYF.

The chain carries TRBV4-3 and TRBJ2-1; 12 bases agree with TRBD2. Trimming removed 3 bases from V and 9 bases from J; junction bases left unmatched: 9. CDR1 and CDR2 from the germline V gene are LGHNA and YSLEER. CDR3 length: 16 amino acids. The CDR3: CASSQVLAGGRLEQFF. As DNA, the CDR3 is TGCGCCAGCAGCCAGGTTCTAGCGGGAGGGCGCCTTGAGCAGTTCTTC.

The chain couples TRBV15 to TRBJ2-5, with no clear D. Germline assignment: CDR1 LNHNV and CDR2 YYDKDF (reference sequence). CDR3 length: 12 residues. Trimming cost V 0 bases and J 5 bases, with 4 bases left between them. This CDR3 reads CATSRDRETQYF. CDR3 in DNA: TGTGCCACCAGCAGAGATCGGGAGACCCAGTACTTC.

The V gene is TRBV6-6, the J gene TRBJ1-4, with a tentative D call TRBD1 (5 bases). The germline CDR1 and CDR2 sequences are MNHNY and SVGAGI (reference sequence). V lost 6 bases and J lost 0, with 11 bases in between. The CDR3 is made up of 15 amino acids. This CDR3 is CASRQDGATNEKLFF. CDR3 DNA: TGTGCCAGCAGACAGGATGGAGCAACTAATGAAAAACTGTTTTTT.

The rearrangement links TRBV4-3 to TRBJ2-2; 8 bases are shared with TRBD2. From germline, CDR1 is LGHNA and CDR2 YSLEER. This CDR3 has 18 residues. V lost 6 bases, J lost 0 bases, and 12 bases stayed unmatched. The CDR3 reads CASSPRFSGAPNTGELFF. Here the CDR3 DNA reads TGCGCCAGCAGTCCCCGTTTTAGCGGGGCCCCGAACACCGGGGAGCTGTTTTTT.

This chain uses TRBV6-6 with TRBJ1-5, with TRBD1 matching over 7 bases. Germline CDR1 is MNHNY and CDR2 is SVGAGI (reference sequence). The CDR3 sequence is 13 residues long. V was clipped by 2 bases and J by 5 bases; unmatched bases: 0. The CDR3 sequence is CASSYDRDQPQHF. The CDR3 nucleotides are TGTGCCAGCAGTTACGACAGGGATCAGCCCCAGCATTTT.

The chain carries TRBV11-1 and TRBJ2-5; 8 positions agree with TRBD2. The V segment lost 5 bases and the J segment 2 bases; nucleotides outside the gene matches: 10. Looked up from germline, CDR1 is SGHAT and CDR2 is FQDESV (reference sequence). This CDR3 has 16 residues. CDR3 DNA: TGTGCCAGCAGCCCATTTATTAGCGGGGTACAAGAGACCCAGTACTTC. Encoded protein: CASSPFISGVQETQYF.

DNA of the CDR3: TGCGCCAGCAGCCAAGATACCGGACAGGGCTACGAGCAGTACTTC. Its protein is CASSQDTGQGYEQYF. The chain uses TRBV4-3 and TRBJ2-7; 8 nucleotides align to TRBD1. The CDR3 totals 15 residues. The V segment lost 0 bases and the J segment 3 bases; nucleotides outside the gene matches: 4. Germline V lookup: CDR1 LGHNA, CDR2 YSLEER.